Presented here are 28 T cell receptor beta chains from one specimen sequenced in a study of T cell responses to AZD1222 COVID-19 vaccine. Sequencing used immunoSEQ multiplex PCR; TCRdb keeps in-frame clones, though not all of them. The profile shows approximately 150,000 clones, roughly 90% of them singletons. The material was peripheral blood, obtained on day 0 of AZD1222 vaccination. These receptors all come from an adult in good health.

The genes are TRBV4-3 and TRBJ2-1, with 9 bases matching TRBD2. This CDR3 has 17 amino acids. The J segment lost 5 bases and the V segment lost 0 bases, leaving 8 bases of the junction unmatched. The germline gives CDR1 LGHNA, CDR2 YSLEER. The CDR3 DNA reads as TGCGCCAGCAGCCAAGATATCGGCACTAGCGGGCACAATGAGCAGTTCTTC. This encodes CASSQDIGTSGHNEQFF.

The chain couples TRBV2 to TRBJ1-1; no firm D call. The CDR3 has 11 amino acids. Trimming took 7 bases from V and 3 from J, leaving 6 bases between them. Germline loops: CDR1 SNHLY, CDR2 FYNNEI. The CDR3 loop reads CASTFYTEAFF. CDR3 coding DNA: TGTGCCAGCACCTTCTACACTGAAGCTTTCTTT.

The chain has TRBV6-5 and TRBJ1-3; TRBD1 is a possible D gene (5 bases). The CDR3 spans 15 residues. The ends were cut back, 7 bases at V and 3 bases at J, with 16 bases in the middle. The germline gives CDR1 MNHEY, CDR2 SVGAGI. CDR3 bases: TGTGCCAGCACCCGAAGGAGGGACGGTGGAAACACCATATATTTT. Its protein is CASTRRRDGGNTIYF.

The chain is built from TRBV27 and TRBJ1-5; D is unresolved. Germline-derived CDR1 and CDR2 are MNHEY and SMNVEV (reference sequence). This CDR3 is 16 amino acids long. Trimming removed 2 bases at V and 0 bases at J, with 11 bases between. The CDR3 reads CASSLKGKYSNQPQHF. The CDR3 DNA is TGTGCCAGCAGTTTAAAGGGAAAGTATAGCAATCAGCCCCAGCATTTT.

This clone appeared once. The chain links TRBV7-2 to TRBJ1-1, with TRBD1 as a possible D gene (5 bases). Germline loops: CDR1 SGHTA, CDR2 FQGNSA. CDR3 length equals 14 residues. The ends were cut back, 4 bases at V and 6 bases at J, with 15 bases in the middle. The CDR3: CASSWGNFGAEAFF. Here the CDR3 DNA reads TGTGCCAGCAGCTGGGGGAACTTTGGGGCTGAAGCTTTCTTT.

The CDR3 nucleotides read TGTGCCAGCAGCTTACGGACAGGGGCCTACACCTTC. It is translated as CASSLRTGAYTF. The J gene is TRBJ1-2, the V gene TRBV11-2; 9 bases are a match to TRBD1. Losses at the gene ends were 2 bases for V and 10 bases for J; bases not matched to a gene: 2. Germline-derived CDR1 and CDR2 are SGHAT and FQNNGV. This CDR3 spans 12 amino acids.

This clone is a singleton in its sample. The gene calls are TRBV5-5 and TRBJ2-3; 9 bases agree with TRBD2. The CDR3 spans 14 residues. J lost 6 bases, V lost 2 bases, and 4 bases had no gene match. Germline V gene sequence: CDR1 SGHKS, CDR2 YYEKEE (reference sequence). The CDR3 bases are TGTGCCAGCAGCTTCTTAGCGGGAGTTGATACGCAGTATTTT. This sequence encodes CASSFLAGVDTQYF.

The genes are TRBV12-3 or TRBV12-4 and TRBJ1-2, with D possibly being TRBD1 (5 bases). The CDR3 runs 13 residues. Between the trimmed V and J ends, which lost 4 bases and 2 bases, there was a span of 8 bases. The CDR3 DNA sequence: TGTGCCAGCAGTTGGGGCAGAAACTATGGCTACACCTTC. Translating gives CASSWGRNYGYTF.

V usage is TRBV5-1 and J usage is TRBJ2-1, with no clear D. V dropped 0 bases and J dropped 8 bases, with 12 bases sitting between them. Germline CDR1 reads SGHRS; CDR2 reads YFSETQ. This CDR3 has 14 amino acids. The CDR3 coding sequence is TGCGCCAGCAGCTTGGTAGGGTATAGGGATGAGCAGTTCTTC. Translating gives CASSLVGYRDEQFF.

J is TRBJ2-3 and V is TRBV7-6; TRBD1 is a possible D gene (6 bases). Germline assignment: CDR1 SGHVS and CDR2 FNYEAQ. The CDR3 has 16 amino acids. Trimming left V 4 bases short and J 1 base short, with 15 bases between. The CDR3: CASSSMGARGTDTQYF. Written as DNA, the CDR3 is TGTGCCAGCAGCTCAATGGGGGCGCGTGGCACAGATACGCAGTATTTT.

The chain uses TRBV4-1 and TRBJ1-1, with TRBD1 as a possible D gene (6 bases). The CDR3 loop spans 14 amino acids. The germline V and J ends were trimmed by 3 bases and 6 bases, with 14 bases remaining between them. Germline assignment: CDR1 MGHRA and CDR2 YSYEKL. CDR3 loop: CASSHLGQRPEAFF. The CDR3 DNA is TGCGCCAGCAGCCACCTTGGACAGCGCCCTGAAGCTTTCTTT.

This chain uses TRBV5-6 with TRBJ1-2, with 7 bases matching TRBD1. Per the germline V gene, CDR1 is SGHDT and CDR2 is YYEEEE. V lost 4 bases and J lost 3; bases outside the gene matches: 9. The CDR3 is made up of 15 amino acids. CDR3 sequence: CASSTRQTGYYGYTF. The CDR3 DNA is TGTGCCAGCAGCACCCGACAGACAGGGTACTATGGCTACACCTTC.

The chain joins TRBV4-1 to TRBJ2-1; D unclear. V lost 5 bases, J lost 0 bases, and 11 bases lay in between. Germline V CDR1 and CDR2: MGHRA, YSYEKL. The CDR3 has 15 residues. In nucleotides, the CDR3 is TGCGCCAGCAGCATTCCTAGTAGCTCCTACAATGAGCAGTTCTTC. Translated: CASSIPSSSYNEQFF.

The CDR3 region has the DNA TGTGCCAGCAGTGGGTCCTCTGGGGCCAACGTCCTGACTTTC. Amino acid sequence: CASSGSSGANVLTF. The chain employs TRBV6-2 or TRBV6-3 and TRBJ2-6, with D hard to call. The V and J ends lost 5 bases and 0 bases respectively, with 5 bases between them. This CDR3 spans 14 amino acids. CDR1 is MNHEY and CDR2 is SVGEGT in the germline V gene.

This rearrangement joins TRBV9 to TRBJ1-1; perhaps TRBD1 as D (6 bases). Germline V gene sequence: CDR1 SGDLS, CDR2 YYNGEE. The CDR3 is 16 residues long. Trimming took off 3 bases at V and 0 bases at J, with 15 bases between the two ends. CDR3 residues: CASSGGAVAMNTEAFF. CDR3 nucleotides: TGTGCCAGCAGCGGGGGGGCAGTAGCCATGAACACTGAAGCTTTCTTT.

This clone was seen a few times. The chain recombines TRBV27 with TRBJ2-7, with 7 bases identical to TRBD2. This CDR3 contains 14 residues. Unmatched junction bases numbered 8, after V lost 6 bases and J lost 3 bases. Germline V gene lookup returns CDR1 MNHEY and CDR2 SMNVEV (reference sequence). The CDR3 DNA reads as TGTGCCAGCAGGAAAGCGGGAAATGACTACGAGCAGTACTTC. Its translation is CASRKAGNDYEQYF.

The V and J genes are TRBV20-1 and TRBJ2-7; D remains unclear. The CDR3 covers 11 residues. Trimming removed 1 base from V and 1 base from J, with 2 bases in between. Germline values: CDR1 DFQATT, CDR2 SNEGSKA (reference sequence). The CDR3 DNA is TGCAGTGCTAGAGGGTCCTACGAGCAGTACTTC. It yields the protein CSARGSYEQYF.

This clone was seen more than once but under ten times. CDR3 DNA: TGCGCCAGCAGCTTCTGGGAACGACAAGAGACCCAGTACTTC. Its protein is CASSFWERQETQYF. The chain uses TRBV5-1 and TRBJ2-5; D unclear. V gave up 2 bases and J gave up 2 bases, with 10 bases separating them. CDR3 length: 14 residues. The V gene's germline CDR1 is SGHRS and CDR2 YFSETQ. The variable domain in full, completed from reference TRBV5-1 and TRBJ2-5, reads KAGVTQTPRYLIKTRGQQVTLSCSPISGHRSVSWYQQTPGQGLQFLFEYFSETQRNKGNFPGRFSGRQFSNSRSEMNVSTLELGDSALYLCASSFWERQETQYFGPGTRLLVL.

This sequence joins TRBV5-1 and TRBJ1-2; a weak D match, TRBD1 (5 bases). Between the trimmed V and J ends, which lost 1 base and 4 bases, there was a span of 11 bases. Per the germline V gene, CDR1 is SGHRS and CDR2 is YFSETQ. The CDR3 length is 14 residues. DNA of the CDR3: TGCGCCAGCAGCTTGCAGGGCAAGGGCTATGGCTACACCTTC. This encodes CASSLQGKGYGYTF.

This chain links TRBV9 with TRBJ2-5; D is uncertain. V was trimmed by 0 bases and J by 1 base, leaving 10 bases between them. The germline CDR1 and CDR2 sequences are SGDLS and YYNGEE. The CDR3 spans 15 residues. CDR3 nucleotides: TGTGCCAGCAGCGTAGTTCCGGGTACCCAAGAGACCCAGTACTTC. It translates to CASSVVPGTQETQYF.

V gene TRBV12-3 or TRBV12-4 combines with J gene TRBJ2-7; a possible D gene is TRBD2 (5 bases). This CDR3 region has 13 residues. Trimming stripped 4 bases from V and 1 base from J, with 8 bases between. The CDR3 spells CASSWGESYEQYF. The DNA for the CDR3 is TGTGCCAGCAGTTGGGGAGAATCCTACGAGCAGTACTTC.

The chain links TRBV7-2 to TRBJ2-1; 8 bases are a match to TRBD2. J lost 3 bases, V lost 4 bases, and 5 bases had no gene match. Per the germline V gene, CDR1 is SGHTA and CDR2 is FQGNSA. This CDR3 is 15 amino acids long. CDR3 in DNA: TGTGCCAGCAGCTCGGACGGGAGGGTCTACAATGAGCAGTTCTTC. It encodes CASSSDGRVYNEQFF.

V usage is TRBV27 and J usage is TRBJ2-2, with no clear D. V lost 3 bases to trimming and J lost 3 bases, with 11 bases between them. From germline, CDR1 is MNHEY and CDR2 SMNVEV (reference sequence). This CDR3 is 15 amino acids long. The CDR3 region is CASSFRQRDTGELFF. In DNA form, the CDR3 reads TGTGCCAGCAGTTTCCGGCAAAGGGACACCGGGGAGCTGTTTTTT.

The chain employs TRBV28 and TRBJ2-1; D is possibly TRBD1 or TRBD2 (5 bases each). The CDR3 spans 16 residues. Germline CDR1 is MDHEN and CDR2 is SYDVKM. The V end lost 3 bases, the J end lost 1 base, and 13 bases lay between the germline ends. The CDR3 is CASSFHTGTSYNEQFF. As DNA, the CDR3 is TGTGCCAGCAGTTTCCATACCGGGACGTCCTACAATGAGCAGTTCTTC.

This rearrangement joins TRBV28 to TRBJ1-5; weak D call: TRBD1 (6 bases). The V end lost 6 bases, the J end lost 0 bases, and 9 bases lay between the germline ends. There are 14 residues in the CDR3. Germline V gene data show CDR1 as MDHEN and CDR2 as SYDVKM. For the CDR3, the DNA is TGTGCCAGCAGGACAGGCTATAGCAATCAGCCCCAGCATTTT. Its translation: CASRTGYSNQPQHF.

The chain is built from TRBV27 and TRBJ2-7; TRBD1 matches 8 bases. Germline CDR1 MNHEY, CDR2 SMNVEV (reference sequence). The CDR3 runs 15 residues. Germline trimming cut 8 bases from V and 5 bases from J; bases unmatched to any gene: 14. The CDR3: CASRPGARGLNEQYF. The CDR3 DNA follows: TGTGCCAGCCGCCCGGGGGCCAGGGGGCTAAACGAGCAGTACTTC.

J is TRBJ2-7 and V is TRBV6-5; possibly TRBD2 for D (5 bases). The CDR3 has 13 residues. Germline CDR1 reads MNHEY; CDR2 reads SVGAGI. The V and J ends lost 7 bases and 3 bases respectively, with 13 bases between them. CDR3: CASTREAFYEQYF. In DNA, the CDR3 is TGTGCCAGCACACGGGAAGCCTTCTACGAGCAGTACTTC.

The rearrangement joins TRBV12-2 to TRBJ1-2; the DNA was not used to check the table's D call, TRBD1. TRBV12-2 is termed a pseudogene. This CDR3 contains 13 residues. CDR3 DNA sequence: TGTGCAAGGAAGTCGGGACAGGGGGATGGCTACACCTTC. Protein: CARKSGQGDGYTF.